This T cell receptor (beta chain) comes out of a study of cytomegalovirus exposure and HLA in healthy donors. Whole-study results and caveats: Per published reports, the classifier diagnosed cytomegalovirus status with high specificity and sensitivity. About 87% or about 30% of the time was how often most TCR beta V segments were productive, according to an earlier analysis.

Remarks on this clone: Its target is unknown.

The CDR3 loop spans 16 amino acids. Germline loops: CDR1 SGHVS, CDR2 FQNEAQ. J lost 3 bases, V lost 4 bases, and 12 bases had no gene match. The PCR had 60 Vbeta and 13 Jbeta primers. Original methodology: Per a later analysis, the number of unique TCR beta chains was approximately 80 million, of which roughly 10 million were shared. The assay was immunoSEQ multiplex PCR, and TCRdb's table has in-frame clones only and misses some. Clone size and the V and J calls come from that table; the DNA yielded D and trimming. The sample carries under 200,000 clones, 70% to 90% recorded once. Specimen: PBMCs. This sequence originates from a man between 18 and 29 years old in good health and CMV-seropositive. This rearrangement joins TRBV7-8 to TRBJ2-7; 7 bases are shared with TRBD2. CDR3 in amino acids: CASSSGRGPPHYEQYF. CDR3 DNA sequence: TGTGCCAGCAGCTCAGGGAGGGGACCGCCGCACTACGAGCAGTACTTC.